Listed below are T cell receptor beta chains from one sample, sequenced in a study of neurological immune-mediated disorders. TCRdb redid the calling of the 5' RACE reads with MiXCR, one entry per CDR3 protein. The table has roughly 30,000 distinct CDR3 sequences, around 5.9% seen once. Specimen: CD4+ T cells from blood. The receptors originated from a woman between 50 and 59 years old in good health. CDR3s include the opening cysteine and the closing phenylalanine or tryptophan. The D gene is left open where the match is weak. A clone size is listed for some rows: how often the clone was seen (once, few, many), or a class if it is expanded.

TRBJ1-5	TRBV15	-	-	CATIAARTPSGPQHF	TGTGCCACCATCGCAGCGCGGACACCCTCGGGGCCCCAGCATTTT
TRBJ2-7	TRBV24-1	TRBD1	many	CATSTGASYEQYF	TGTGCCACCAGTACAGGGGCCTCCTACGAGCAGTACTTC
TRBJ2-2	TRBV9	TRBD2	few	CASSARGRLAGGFGGELFF	TGTGCCAGCAGCGCCCGAGGGCGGCTAGCGGGAGGTTTTGGCGGGGAGCTGTTTTTT
TRBJ1-2	TRBV20-1	TRBD1	medium-sized	CSAGQGGEGYGYTF	TGCAGTGCGGGACAGGGCGGAGAAGGGTATGGCTACACCTTC
TRBJ2-2	TRBV20-1	-	many	CSATGGPNTGELFF	TGCAGTGCCACGGGGGGCCCGAACACCGGGGAGCTGTTTTTT
TRBJ2-2	TRBV7-2	-	many	CASSRGSPGELFF	TGTGCCAGCAGTCGAGGGAGTCCCGGGGAGCTGTTTTTT
TRBJ2-3	TRBV6-2/TRBV6-3	-	many	CASSRRTGPSPFF	TGTGCCAGCAGTCGGCGTACGGGGCCCAGCCCCTTTTTT
TRBJ2-3	TRBV5-1	-	many	CASSLGGTGTQYF	TGCGCCAGCAGCTTGGGAGGGACGGGTACGCAGTATTTT
TRBJ2-3	TRBV5-6	-	medium-sized	CASSSPGLSGDTQYF	TGTGCCAGCAGCTCCCCGGGTCTCTCGGGGGATACGCAGTATTTT
TRBJ2-7	TRBV12-3/TRBV12-4	-	many	CASSLTPLGGDEQYF	TGTGCCAGCAGTTTGACCCCCTTAGGGGGGGACGAGCAGTACTTC
TRBJ2-7	TRBV7-9	-	many	CASSPGSGVLSYEQYF	TGTGCCAGCAGCCCCGGTAGTGGGGTTCTTTCCTACGAGCAGTACTTC
TRBJ2-7	TRBV11-2	-	many	CASSPARAGGEQYF	TGTGCCAGCAGCCCCGCACGAGCTGGAGGCGAGCAGTACTTC
TRBJ2-7	TRBV5-1	TRBD1	many	CASSSGQAQDLHEQYF	TGCGCCAGCAGCTCCGGACAGGCCCAAGACTTACACGAGCAGTACTTC
TRBJ1-4	TRBV20-1	-	many	CSANQGVKLFF	TGCAGTGCTAATCAAGGGGTAAAACTGTTTTTT
TRBJ1-1	TRBV20-1	TRBD1	many	CILGQGNTEAFF	TGCATCTTAGGACAGGGGAACACTGAAGCTTTCTTT
TRBJ2-7	TRBV3-1	-	many	CASSQGLSYEQYF	TGTGCCAGCAGCCAAGGACTTTCCTACGAGCAGTACTTC
TRBJ2-2	TRBV9	-	many	CASRASGGELFF	TGTGCCAGCAGGGCATCTGGCGGGGAGCTGTTTTTT
TRBJ2-1	TRBV6-5	-	many	CASSYSGRDNEQFF	TGTGCCAGCAGTTACTCAGGCAGAGACAATGAGCAGTTCTTC
TRBJ2-5	TRBV12-5	TRBD2	many	CASGLNSGGEETQYF	TGTGCTAGTGGTTTGAATAGCGGGGGGGAGGAGACCCAGTACTTC
TRBJ1-5	TRBV20-1	TRBD1	many	CSARKSGGAGNQPQHF	TGCAGTGCTCGGAAATCAGGGGGCGCGGGCAATCAGCCCCAGCATTTT
TRBJ2-3	TRBV10-2	-	many	CASSESGRTDTQYF	TGCGCCAGCAGTGAGTCGGGAAGGACAGATACGCAGTATTTT
TRBJ1-1	TRBV3-1	-	many	CASSQGPFGRINTEAFF	TGTGCCAGCAGCCAAGGCCCGTTCGGACGCATAAACACTGAAGCTTTCTTT
TRBJ2-1	TRBV7-9	-	many	CASSYHREGNEQFF	TGTGCCAGCAGCTACCACAGGGAGGGGAATGAGCAGTTCTTC
TRBJ2-4	TRBV28	TRBD2	many	CATRSGGNIQYF	TGTGCCACCAGGAGCGGGGGAAACATTCAGTACTTC
TRBJ2-7	TRBV7-2	-	many	CASSLLASNEQYF	TGTGCCAGCAGCTTACTAGCCTCCAACGAGCAGTACTTC
TRBJ2-1	TRBV29-1	TRBD1	many	CSVGGQGLRNEQFF	TGCAGCGTCGGGGGACAGGGGTTGCGCAATGAGCAGTTCTTC
TRBJ1-1	TRBV13	TRBD1	many	CASSLSQGDSEAFF	TGTGCCAGCAGCTTGAGCCAGGGGGACTCTGAAGCTTTCTTT
TRBJ2-7	TRBV29-1	-	medium-sized	CSVESLSVDEQYF	TGCAGCGTTGAATCTTTGTCCGTAGACGAGCAGTACTTC
TRBJ1-6	TRBV11-2	-	many	CASSHEPHPYNSPLHF	TGTGCCAGCAGTCACGAACCCCACCCTTATAATTCACCCCTCCACTTT